Each of the 27 T cell receptor beta chains below was sequenced from the same sample in a study of T cell changes during pregnancy in multiple sclerosis. Data came from immunoSEQ multiplex PCR; TCRdb stores just in-frame clones and leaves some out. The sample includes 75,000 to 100,000 clones, 90% to 95% of them seen just once. Sequenced material: peripheral blood, taken after pregnancy. The source of these receptors is a female donor in good health, enrolled as a control in a pregnancy study.

The chain is built from TRBV10-3 and TRBJ1-1; TRBD1 is a possible D gene (6 bases). In germline, CDR1 is ENHRY, CDR2 SYGVKD. Trimming took off 5 bases at V and 0 bases at J, with 13 bases between the two ends. CDR3 length equals 15 residues. CDR3 sequence: CAISSMAGVNTEAFF. The CDR3 DNA sequence: TGTGCCATCAGTTCAATGGCAGGGGTGAACACTGAAGCTTTCTTT.

The CDR3 sequence is CASSQASGQRQETQYF. CDR3 in DNA: TGTGCCAGCAGCCAGGCATCCGGACAAAGACAAGAGACCCAGTACTTC. This sequence joins TRBV14 and TRBJ2-5; possible D gene TRBD1, 5 bases. The CDR3 is 16 amino acids. The V gene lost 3 bases and the J gene lost 2 bases, with 16 bases spanning the gap. Germline assignment: CDR1 SGHDN and CDR2 FVKESK.

The chain joins TRBV10-3 to TRBJ2-7; no clear D gene. The CDR3 contains 14 residues. V was trimmed by 0 bases and J by 0 bases, leaving 6 bases between them. The germline V gene has CDR1 ENHRY and CDR2 SYGVKD. CDR3 nucleotides: TGTGCCATCAGTGAGTCAGTGAGCTCCTACGAGCAGTACTTC. This gives the protein CAISESVSSYEQYF.

The gene calls are TRBV4-1 and TRBJ2-3; D call uncertain. V lost 0 bases, J lost 5 bases, and 12 bases lay in between. This CDR3 contains 15 residues. Germline lookup yields CDR1 MGHRA and CDR2 YSYEKL. Here the CDR3 DNA reads TGCGCCAGCAGCCAAGAGGGCACGGCCGGAGATACGCAGTATTTT. Encoded protein: CASSQEGTAGDTQYF.

This clone was observed a handful of times. J is TRBJ1-6 and V is TRBV4-3, with D maybe TRBD1 (6 bases). This CDR3 region has 14 residues. The germline V gene encodes CDR1 LGHNA and CDR2 YSLEER. V was pared by 3 bases and J by 9 bases, with 12 bases between. This CDR3 is CASSHGSGVSPLHF. The CDR3, as DNA: TGCGCCAGCAGCCACGGGTCAGGGGTTTCACCCCTCCACTTT.

The chain has TRBV5-1 and TRBJ2-5, with D possibly matching TRBD2 (5 bases). In germline, CDR1 is SGHRS, CDR2 YFSETQ. This CDR3 region has 14 residues. Trimming pared 4 bases from V and 1 base from J, leaving 11 bases between. The CDR3 DNA reads TGCGCCAGCAGCCCACGGGGAGCCCAAGAGACCCAGTACTTC. It yields the protein CASSPRGAQETQYF. The complete variable domain, with remaining parts taken from reference TRBV5-1 and TRBJ2-5, reads KAGVTQTPRYLIKTRGQQVTLSCSPISGHRSVSWYQQTPGQGLQFLFEYFSETQRNKGNFPGRFSGRQFSNSRSEMNVSTLELGDSALYLCASSPRGAQETQYFGPGTRLLVL.

V usage is TRBV13 and J usage is TRBJ2-5; 11 nucleotides align to TRBD1. Germline V gene lookup returns CDR1 PRHDT and CDR2 FYEKMQ (reference sequence). This CDR3 contains 14 residues. J was trimmed by 5 bases and V by 5 bases; bases with no gene match: 4. The CDR3 coding sequence is TGTGCCAGCAGCAGGACAGGGGGCTACGAGACCCAGTACTTC. Encoded protein: CASSRTGGYETQYF.

This chain uses TRBV7-2 with TRBJ2-3; the match to TRBD2 covers 7 bases. Per the germline V gene, CDR1 is SGHTA and CDR2 is FQGNSA. There are 15 residues in the CDR3. V lost 3 bases and J lost 2; bases outside the gene matches: 5. The CDR3 DNA sequence: TGTGCCAGCAGCTTGTCGAGCGGGGCCACAGATACGCAGTATTTT. Protein sequence: CASSLSSGATDTQYF.

The J gene is TRBJ2-7, the V gene TRBV18, with 7 bases identical to TRBD1. The CDR3 is 16 amino acids. V trimming: 4 bases; J trimming: 3 bases; junction bases outside the gene matches: 12. CDR1 and CDR2 (germline): KGHSH, LQKENI. CDR3 region: CASSRSELGGNYEQYF. The CDR3 DNA reads TGTGCCAGCTCACGCTCAGAATTAGGGGGCAACTACGAGCAGTACTTC.

CDR3 nucleotides: TGTGCCAGCAGCTTAAATGGGCCTTCGGAGCAGTACTTC. It specifies CASSLNGPSEQYF. The gene calls are TRBV7-3 and TRBJ2-7; D unresolved. V lost 1 base and J 7 bases, leaving 11 bases between the germline ends. This CDR3 has 13 residues. Germline assignment: CDR1 SGHTA and CDR2 FQGTGA.

The chain couples TRBV9 to TRBJ2-3, with D possibly TRBD2 on 6 matching bases. With 5 bases removed from V and 3 bases from J, the gap between germline ends came to 7 bases. This CDR3 is built from 12 residues. The germline V gene encodes CDR1 SGDLS and CDR2 YYNGEE. The CDR3 protein is CASRGGTDTQYF. The CDR3 region has the DNA TGTGCCAGCAGAGGAGGGACAGATACGCAGTATTTT. The full variable domain, in which reference TRBV9 and TRBJ2-3 provide the parts outside the CDR3, is DSGVTQTPKHLITATGQRVTLRCSPRSGDLSVYWYQQSLDQGLQFLIQYYNGEERAKGNILERFSAQQFPDLHSELNLSSLELGDSALYFCASRGGTDTQYFGPGTRLTVL.

The J gene is TRBJ1-2, the V gene TRBV4-3, with D possibly matching TRBD1 (5 bases). The CDR3 is 15 amino acids. V lost 1 base to trimming and J lost 8 bases, with 17 bases between them. CDR1 and CDR2 from the germline V gene are LGHNA and YSLEER. Here the CDR3 DNA reads TGCGCCAGCAGCCAAGGGGGCTTACCTAGGGGCGGCTACACCTTC. Encoded protein: CASSQGGLPRGGYTF.

This chain joins TRBV5-1 and TRBJ2-7; 11 positions match TRBD1. Germline CDR1 SGHRS, CDR2 YFSETQ. The CDR3 contains 15 residues. The junction had 5 bases not matched to a gene; V was cut back by 0 bases and J by 6 bases. DNA for the CDR3: TGCGCCAGCAGCTTGGAGGGGACAGGGGGACGCGAGCAGTACTTC. Its translation is CASSLEGTGGREQYF.

The genes are TRBV7-9 and TRBJ2-1; 7 positions agree with TRBD2. Germline V gene sequence: CDR1 SEHNR, CDR2 FQNEAQ (reference sequence). V shed 2 bases, J shed 4 bases, and the junction held 5 bases outside the gene matches. This CDR3 contains 15 residues. The CDR3 is CASSLMSGVYNEQFF. The CDR3, as DNA: TGTGCCAGCAGCTTAATGAGCGGGGTTTACAATGAGCAGTTCTTC.

The chain carries TRBV9 and TRBJ2-3; D possibly corresponds to TRBD1 (5 bases). This CDR3 comprises 17 residues. Per the germline V gene, CDR1 is SGDLS and CDR2 is YYNGEE. V was cut by 6 bases and J by 0 bases, with 20 bases left in between. The CDR3 DNA reads TGTGCCAGCACCCGGTTGGGGCTCCAGCCCAGCACAGATACGCAGTATTTT. It codes for CASTRLGLQPSTDTQYF.

This chain uses TRBV4-3 with TRBJ2-7, with 9 bases matching TRBD1. Germline-derived CDR1 and CDR2 are LGHNA and YSLEER. V dropped 2 bases and J dropped 3; count of bases not matched to a gene: 2. This CDR3 spans 14 amino acids. The CDR3 here is CASSQTGGFYEQYF. CDR3 coding DNA: TGCGCCAGCAGCCAAACAGGGGGCTTCTACGAGCAGTACTTC.

The V and J genes are TRBV5-1 and TRBJ2-1; 9 positions match TRBD1. The CDR3 totals 16 residues. Germline CDR1 reads SGHRS; CDR2 reads YFSETQ. V lost 4 bases, J lost 5 bases, and 10 bases stayed unmatched. CDR3 DNA: TGCGCCAGCAGCGCCCGGAGACAGGGGGAGAACAATGAGCAGTTCTTC. Protein product: CASSARRQGENNEQFF.

The chain uses TRBV15 and TRBJ2-7; D might be TRBD2 (5 bases). This CDR3 has 14 residues. Between the trimmed V and J ends, which lost 1 base and 3 bases, there was a span of 10 bases. Germline assignment: CDR1 LNHNV and CDR2 YYDKDF (reference sequence). CDR3 in DNA: TGTGCCACCAGCAGAGGAGGGCAGAACTACGAGCAGTACTTC. Its translation: CATSRGGQNYEQYF.

The count of this clone is one. The J gene is TRBJ1-1, the V gene TRBV5-3, with D unclear. TRBV5-3 is recorded as an ORF, its role being uncertain. CDR3 length: 20 amino acids. V lost 4 bases and J lost 5, with 33 bases in between. The CDR3 DNA is TGTGCCAGAAGCCCACTATTAGCCCCGGGGAGGTTCGGCAGTTTAACTGAAGCTTTCTTT. It specifies CARSPLLAPGRFGSLTEAFF.

The chain links TRBV18 to TRBJ2-1; D is unclear. The V end was cut by 2 bases, the J end by 2 bases, with 10 bases between. CDR1 is KGHSH and CDR2 is LQKENI in the germline V gene. This CDR3 comprises 15 residues. CDR3 DNA: TGTGCCAGCTCACCAAAGCCAGACACCTACAATGAGCAGTTCTTC. Residues: CASSPKPDTYNEQFF.

The chain is built from TRBV2 and TRBJ2-5, with D tentatively TRBD1 (6 bases). The ends were cut back, 1 base at V and 2 bases at J, with 11 bases in the middle. Per germline, CDR1 SNHLY and CDR2 FYNNEI. CDR3 length: 15 residues. DNA of the CDR3: TGTGCCAGCAGTGAAGTAGGGGGAATTCAAGAGACCCAGTACTTC. Translating it yields CASSEVGGIQETQYF.

This chain joins TRBV7-8 and TRBJ1-6; D possibly corresponds to TRBD1 (5 bases). Germline CDR1 and CDR2: SGHVS and FQNEAQ. The CDR3 runs 16 residues. V was clipped by 5 bases and J by 7 bases, with 18 bases between them. CDR3 bases: TGTGCCAGCAGCCGTAGACAAGGAGGGACGAATTCACCCCTCCACTTT. It encodes CASSRRQGGTNSPLHF.

V and J are TRBV15 and TRBJ2-5; 7 positions match TRBD2. Germline V lookup: CDR1 LNHNV, CDR2 YYDKDF (reference sequence). The CDR3 runs 13 residues. V lost 0 bases, J lost 9 bases, and 4 bases stayed unmatched. CDR3 sequence: CATSREEGGAQYF. Written as DNA, the CDR3 is TGTGCCACCAGCAGAGAAGAGGGAGGGGCCCAGTACTTC.

The rearrangement links TRBV23-1 to TRBJ1-5; 7 nucleotides line up with TRBD1. TRBV23-1 is classed as an ORF, of uncertain function. The CDR3 contains 16 residues. Trimming cost V 2 bases and J 1 base; bases outside gene matches: 5. The CDR3, as DNA: TGCGCCAGCAGTCAACCGGGACAGCTAAGCAATCAGCCCCAGCATTTT. Protein sequence: CASSQPGQLSNQPQHF.

The chain joins TRBV7-2 to TRBJ2-4; possibly TRBD1 for D (6 bases). V was shortened by 4 bases and J by 5 bases, with 9 bases between the two germline ends. The length of the CDR3 is 13 residues. The germline V gene encodes CDR1 SGHTA and CDR2 FQGNSA. In DNA form, the CDR3 reads TGTGCCAGCAGCTGGGGGCGGGAAAACATTCAGTACTTC. This translates into CASSWGRENIQYF.

The V gene is TRBV19, the J gene TRBJ1-2, with D unresolved. This CDR3 spans 13 amino acids. Between the trimmed V and J ends, which lost 1 base and 4 bases, there was a span of 7 bases. Germline V gene lookup returns CDR1 LNHDA and CDR2 SQIVND (reference sequence). CDR3 loop: CASSIGQSYGYTF. CDR3 in DNA: TGTGCCAGTAGTATAGGGCAAAGCTATGGCTACACCTTC. Full variable domain (remainder filled in from reference TRBV19 and TRBJ1-2): DGGITQSPKYLFRKEGQNVTLSCEQNLNHDAMYWYRQDPGQGLRLIYYSQIVNDFQKGDIAEGYSVSREKKESFPLTVTSAQKNPTAFYLCASSIGQSYGYTFGSGTRLTVV.

The table lists this clone with a count of one. The rearrangement links TRBV18 to TRBJ1-5; the D is unclear. This CDR3 spans 13 amino acids. Germline loops: CDR1 KGHSH, CDR2 LQKENI. Deletions cut 3 bases from V and 7 bases from J, with 10 bases between. The CDR3 protein is CASSPPGGQPQHF. In DNA, the CDR3 is TGTGCCAGCTCACCCCCCGGAGGGCAGCCCCAGCATTTT.